The entry that follows covers one T cell receptor (beta chain) sequence. It lacks a known antigen. Within one base of it there is no much larger clone, and no base qualities were kept. This specimen belongs to a study of massively parallel sequencing of T cell beta chains (dated by TCRdb to 2009 to 2011). For the wider study: Using 5'-RACE, Illumina short-read sequencing and a dedicated short-read assembly strategy, the study profiled the diversity of human TCR beta CDR3 in peripheral blood. Points the paper makes about the study in general: TRBV usage was found to range from around 0.0099% for TRBV17 to about 23% for TRBV20-1, and TRBJ usage was found to range from roughly 1.6% for TRBJ2-6 to 17.2% for TRBJ2-1. Across the 33,664 distinct clonotypes, single-copy clonotypes accounted for 60% to 80% of clonotypes yet represented only around 18% of assemblies. Because the RNA was pooled from many donors, the results reflect population-average clonotype abundance rather than any individual repertoire. Most clonotypes (about 65% of the roughly 30,000) were supported by a single sequence read, by which apparent diversity could in principle be inflated. A unique TRBV gene could be assigned to only roughly 23,000 (approximately 70%) of the clonotypes. The reported gene usage frequencies may have been skewed by preferential PCR amplification of some TRBV and TRBJ sequences. CDR3 beta lengths ranging from 21 to 81 nucleotides were observed, with a peak at 45 nucleotides. In subsampling, clonotype counts increased linearly with read number, which indicated that sequencing depth was far from saturation.

All donors in the pool were aged 18 to 40 years, and the pool included about 390 males and over 150 females. From approximately 170 liters of pooled peripheral blood, peripheral leukocyte polyA+ RNA was isolated. A commercial mRNA preparation from normal human peripheral blood leukocytes pooled from approximately 600 individuals was used as the starting material. Based on the germline V gene, the CDR1 and CDR2 sequences are SGHRS and YFSETQ. Taken from cysteine to phenylalanine, the CDR3 has 12 residues. Of all the DNA, just the CDR3 is kept, 36 bases in frame from base 1. V is pruned by 4 bases and J by 7 bases, leaving 3 bases of the junction without a gene match. Sequencing instrument: Illumina Genome Analyzer II. Two rounds of nested PCR with TRBC1/TRBC2-specific primers yielded a RACE product of about 520 bp, which was gel-purified. A TRBC-specific primer and a template-switching oligonucleotide were used to make first-strand cDNA, with the template-switching oligonucleotide providing a 5' anchor for RACE. Since the RACE amplicon was too long to sequence directly with short reads, the amplicon was concatemerized by ligation and then sheared by sonication. PAGE was used to isolate a size fraction of 100 to 300 bp, and that fraction then underwent shotgun sequencing on the Illumina platform. In separate runs on an Illumina GAII, sequencing yielded 18.8 million 36-nt reads and 21.7 million 50-nt single-end reads. For the original study's pipeline: Assembly of the roughly 38,000,000 pooled reads was done with iSSAKE, using the parameters -m 15, -o 2 and -r 0.7. Reads that aligned to the ends of Ensembl TRBV gene predictions and carried unmatched junctional bases were used to seed de novo CDR3 beta assemblies. Clonotype abundance was estimated from the number of matching assembled contigs rather than from raw read depth. After approximately 2,100 (roughly 6%) of the assembled clonotypes were removed for having in-frame stop codons, around 34,000 productive clonotypes remained. Of the 310 or so unique TCR sequences obtained by Sanger sequencing of cloned RACE products, around 64% were also present in the Illumina assembly. The raw public data were reprocessed by TCRdb itself: fastp quality trimming at Q25, MiXCR clonotype calling, in-frame beta chains only. Rows are combined by CDR3 protein, so each entry shows the most common genes and DNA. The V and J calls were not made by the authors but by TCRdb's processing. This sample comprises several thousand distinct CDR3 sequences, over 35% of them detected only once. The ten largest clones capture about 2.7% of the sample.

Sequencing was carried out using commercial RNA from peripheral blood pooled from many donors. This chain joins TRBV5-1 to TRBJ1-2; TRBD1 fits 8 bases in the junction. The TCR was taken from a pool of human donors in good health; the sample was commercial RNA pooled from many donors. The DNA sequence is as follows: TGCGCCAGCAGCAGGACAGGGCCTGGCTACACCTTC. Its amino acids are CASSRTGPGYTF.